This entry features one T cell receptor (beta chain) sequence. What this receptor recognizes is not known. No base qualities exist here, and no much larger clone lies one base off it. These data originate in a study of vaccination effects on CD4 cells after COVID-19 (dated by TCRdb to between 2021 and 2023). Background for the entire study: To identify antigen-specific CD4+ T cell clonotypes by their expansion, the ViraFEST assay first stimulated PBMC with viral peptide pools and then applied TCR sequencing. Across the study, the median time from the second dose to post-vaccine sampling was 72 days (range 14 to 241). Each well held more than 1.5 million PBMC cultured in IMDM containing approximately 5% human AB serum, 8 to 10 IU/ml IL-2 and gentamicin, along with roughly 10 ug/ml peptides. The study compared SARS-CoV-2 spike-specific CD4+ TCR repertoires before and after mRNA vaccination in COVID-19 convalescent patients and infection-naive vaccine recipients. The full study included 9 to 10 COVID-19 convalescent patients and a few SARS-CoV-2-naive healthy vaccine recipients. In the study, cultures from other donors were sequenced using the Oncomine TCR Beta short-read assay on an Illumina iSeq 100.

After approximately eleven days of culture, CD4+ T cells were isolated with the EasySep CD4+ T cell isolation kit. Each participant received two doses of an mRNA SARS-CoV-2 vaccine, either BNT162b2 or mRNA-1273. None of the healthy vaccine recipients had a prior SARS-CoV-2 infection, which was confirmed by nucleocapsid antibody tests that came back negative both before and after vaccination. Half of the culture medium was replaced with fresh IL-2-containing medium on days 3 and 7. Unless otherwise noted, each peptide stimulation condition was cultured in triplicate wells. Using Ficoll-Paque Plus gradient centrifugation, PBMC were separated from whole blood and then either used fresh or cryopreserved at -140C. The QIAamp micro DNA kit was used to extract genomic DNA from the cultured CD4+ T cells. Library preparation used the immunoSEQ multiplex PCR assay. DNA from the cultured and isolated CD4+ T cells underwent TCR beta CDR3 sequencing. Concerning the study's data processing: Non-productive TCR sequences were removed, reads were trimmed to the CDR3 region, and CDR3s of at least 7 amino acids were retained. Antigen-specific clonotypes were identified with the MANAFEST web app by comparing expansion in peptide wells against reference cultures. Positive clones required FDR<0.05 expansion versus reference and all other wells, odds ratio above 5, and frequency above 0.1% in two replicate wells. Cross-reactive clonotypes were defined as significantly expanded in SARS-CoV-2 spike wells and in at least one common cold coronavirus spike condition. Levenshtein distance calculated with the stringdist R package was used to assess CDR3 similarity, and unrooted trees were constructed with ape in R 3.6.1. As stored in TCRdb, this immuneACCESS dataset retains in-frame rearrangements with V and J assigned. A fraction of the clones does not appear; measured against another copy, unresolved V genes explain less than half of the discrepancy, and the remainder lacks a known reason. That table furnishes V, J and clone size, whereas the DNA furnished D and trimming. The sample yields tens of thousands of clones; around 73% were counted once. The ten largest clones capture roughly 2.3% of the sample.

What the research found in general, with its limitations: Only a small number of convalescent patients were included, and no early post-infection timepoints were available, which limited the study. At late post-vaccination timepoints, both infection-induced and vaccine-induced clones showed marked clonal contraction, consistent with waning T cell responses. In healthy vaccine recipients, vaccine-induced clones were almost all SARS-CoV-2 mono-reactive, with only 1 of 255 being cross-reactive with common cold coronaviruses.

Per the germline V gene (reference sequence), MNHEY is the CDR1 and SMNVEV is the CDR2. V loses 6 bases of germline sequence and J loses 8 bases, and the interval between the two ends is 16 bases. The CDR3 measures 13 amino acids from cysteine to phenylalanine. Only the CDR3 DNA stays, 39 bases, in frame from base 1. This clonotype originated in a human donor who received a COVID-19 vaccine. Source: CD4+ T cells from PBMCs cultured without peptide, taken after COVID-19 vaccination. Recombination joined TRBV27 with TRBJ1-2; no D gene is confidently identified. For the CDR3, the sequence is CASSKVPYGGYTF. The DNA reads TGTGCCAGCAGCAAAGTTCCCTATGGCGGCTACACCTTC.